Listed below are T cell receptor beta chains from one sample, sequenced in a study of cytomegalovirus exposure and HLA in healthy donors. Some clones are missing from TCRdb's copy, which holds only in-frame ones; the method was immunoSEQ multiplex PCR. The sample has around 120,000 clones; around 82% are singletons. The specimen sequenced was PBMCs. The receptors come from a boy aged 5-17 years in good health and CMV-seronegative. The CDR3 runs from the conserved cysteine through the conserved F or W. A D gene is named only where the DNA matches it firmly. Clone size is given for some rows only: seen once, a few or many times, or a class if the clone is expanded.

CASSSLAGGPYEQYF | TGTGCCAGCAGTTCACTAGCGGGGGGCCCCTACGAGCAGTACTTC | TRBJ2-7 | TRBD2 | 15 | once | TRBV7-2
CASRMLGLYEQYF | TGTGCCAGCAGGATGCTGGGACTTTACGAGCAGTACTTC | TRBJ2-7 | . | 13 | . | TRBV27
CASSFRERETQYF | TGTGCCAGCAGCTTTCGGGAGAGAGAGACCCAGTACTTC | TRBJ2-5 | . | 13 | . | TRBV7-3
CASGPTGGRQPQHF | TGTGCCAGCGGACCAACAGGGGGACGGCAGCCCCAGCATTTT | TRBJ1-5 | TRBD1 | 14 | few | TRBV27
CASSWTGEVNEQFF | TGTGCCAGCAGCTGGACAGGGGAAGTCAATGAGCAGTTCTTC | TRBJ2-1 | TRBD1 | 14 | . | TRBV7-9
CASSQGSGGQDYEQYF | TGTGCCAGCAGCCAAGGGAGCGGGGGGCAGGACTACGAGCAGTACTTC | TRBJ2-7 | TRBD2 | 16 | . | TRBV4-2
CASSLVQGRRGYTF | TGTGCCAGCAGCCTCGTACAGGGCCGGAGGGGCTACACCTTC | TRBJ1-2 | . | 14 | . | TRBV5-8
CASSGTTSYEQYF | TGTGCCAGCTCCGGGACAACTTCCTACGAGCAGTACTTC | TRBJ2-7 | . | 13 | . | TRBV7-9
CASSSLIAGANHEQYF | TGTGCCAGCAGCTCGTTAATAGCGGGAGCCAACCACGAGCAGTACTTC | TRBJ2-7 | TRBD2 | 16 | . | TRBV7-8
CASSFDRVDAEAFF | TGTGCCAGCAGTTTCGACAGGGTTGACGCTGAAGCTTTCTTT | TRBJ1-1 | TRBD1 | 14 | . | TRBV6-5
CAISDQGWEQYF | TGTGCCATCAGTGACCAGGGGTGGGAGCAGTACTTC | TRBJ2-7 | . | 12 | . | TRBV10-3
CASSIAGRLIYEQYF | TGTGCCAGCAGCATCGCGGGACGTTTAATCTACGAGCAGTACTTC | TRBJ2-7 | . | 15 | . | TRBV5-6
CASSQDPDRANSGANVLTF | TGCGCCAGCAGCCAAGACCCCGACAGGGCAAATTCTGGGGCCAACGTCCTGACTTTC | TRBJ2-6 | TRBD1 | 19 | . | TRBV4-1
CASSPNPNGGYNEQFF | TGTGCCAGCAGCCCCAATCCAAACGGAGGCTACAATGAGCAGTTCTTC | TRBJ2-1 | . | 16 | . | TRBV9
CASSGTGHTLNTEAFF | TGTGCCAGCAGCGGGACAGGACACACGTTGAACACTGAAGCTTTCTTT | TRBJ1-1 | TRBD1 | 16 | . | TRBV9
CASRDRLTYNEQFF | TGTGCCAGCAGGGACAGACTGACCTACAATGAGCAGTTCTTC | TRBJ2-1 | . | 14 | . | TRBV2